This T cell receptor beta chain is from a study of cytomegalovirus exposure and HLA in healthy donors. Study-level findings and limits: Later analysis suggested most CMV-associated TCR beta chains were HLA-restricted. Presence/absence analyses took donor sequencing depth as roughly uniform. A later analysis linked a missense variant in DCLRE1C to the trimming of TCR beta V and J genes.

The trim removed 0 bases at V and 9 bases at J, leaving 6 bases unmatched. This CDR3 is built from 14 residues. The germline V gene encodes CDR1 MNHNS and CDR2 SASEGT. Points on this clone: The antigen is undetermined.

Every donor was a healthy person donating bone marrow. Use of 60 Vbeta and 13 Jbeta primers characterized the PCR. Produced via immunoSEQ multiplex PCR; TCRdb's table is partial and in-frame only. The sample lists under 150,000 clones, approximately 80% seen once, with 2% to 3% in the top ten. The chain is built from TRBV6-1 and TRBJ2-5; 8 positions agree with TRBD2. The clonotype was recovered from a man in his fifties or sixties in good health and CMV-seronegative. The sequencing input was PBMCs. The CDR3 coding sequence is TGTGCCAGCAGTGAAGCAACGGGGGGGCGGGCCCAGTACTTC. Protein sequence: CASSEATGGRAQYF.